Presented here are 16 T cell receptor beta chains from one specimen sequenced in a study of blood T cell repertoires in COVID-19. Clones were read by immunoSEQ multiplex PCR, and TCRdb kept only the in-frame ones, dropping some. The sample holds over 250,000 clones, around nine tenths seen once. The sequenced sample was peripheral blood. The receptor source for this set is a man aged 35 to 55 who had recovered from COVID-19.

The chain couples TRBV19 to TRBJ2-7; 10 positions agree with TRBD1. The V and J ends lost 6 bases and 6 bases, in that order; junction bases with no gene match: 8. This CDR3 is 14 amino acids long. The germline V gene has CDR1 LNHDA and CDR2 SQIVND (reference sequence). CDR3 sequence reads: CASRIGQGVPEQYF. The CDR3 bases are TGTGCCAGTAGGATCGGACAGGGGGTACCCGAGCAGTACTTC.

The CDR3 reads CASSTGTAGGYTF. CDR3 nucleotides: TGTGCCAGCAGTACAGGGACAGCCGGTGGCTACACCTTC. The chain uses TRBV12-3 or TRBV12-4 and TRBJ1-2; 7 bases fit TRBD1. Germline trimming cut 5 bases from V and 7 bases from J; bases unmatched to any gene: 7. The CDR3 is made up of 13 amino acids.

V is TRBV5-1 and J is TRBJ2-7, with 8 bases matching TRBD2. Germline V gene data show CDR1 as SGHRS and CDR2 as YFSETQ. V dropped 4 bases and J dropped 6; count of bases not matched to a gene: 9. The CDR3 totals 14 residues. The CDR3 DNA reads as TGCGCCAGCAGCGCCCCGACTAGCGCCCCCGAGCAGTACTTC. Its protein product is CASSAPTSAPEQYF.

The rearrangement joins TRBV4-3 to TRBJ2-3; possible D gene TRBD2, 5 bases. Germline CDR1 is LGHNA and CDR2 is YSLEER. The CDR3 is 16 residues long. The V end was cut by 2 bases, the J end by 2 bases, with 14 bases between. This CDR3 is CASSQYGGLDTDTQYF. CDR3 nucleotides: TGCGCCAGCAGCCAATACGGCGGGCTGGACACAGATACGCAGTATTTT.

Here the CDR3 reads CASSQDRLVADTQYF. The CDR3 bases are TGTGCCAGCAGCCAAGATCGACTCGTCGCAGATACGCAGTATTTT. This chain connects TRBV3-1 (or the pseudogene TRBV3-2) to TRBJ2-3, with D uncertain. The V end lost 0 bases, the J end lost 4 bases, and 11 bases lay between the germline ends. This CDR3 comprises 15 residues. Germline V gene sequence: CDR1 LGHDT, CDR2 YNNKEL (reference sequence).

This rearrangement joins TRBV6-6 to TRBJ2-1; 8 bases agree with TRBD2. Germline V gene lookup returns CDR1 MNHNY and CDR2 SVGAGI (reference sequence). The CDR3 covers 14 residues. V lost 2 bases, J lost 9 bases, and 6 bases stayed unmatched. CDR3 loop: CASSYREGFTEQFF. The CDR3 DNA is TGTGCCAGCAGTTACCGGGAGGGCTTTACTGAGCAGTTCTTC.

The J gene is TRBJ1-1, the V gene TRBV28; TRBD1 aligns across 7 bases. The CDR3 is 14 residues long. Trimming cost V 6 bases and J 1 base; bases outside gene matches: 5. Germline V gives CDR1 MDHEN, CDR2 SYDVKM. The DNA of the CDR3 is TGTGCCAGCAGGCCGGGACAGAAGAACACTGAAGCTTTCTTT. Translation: CASRPGQKNTEAFF.

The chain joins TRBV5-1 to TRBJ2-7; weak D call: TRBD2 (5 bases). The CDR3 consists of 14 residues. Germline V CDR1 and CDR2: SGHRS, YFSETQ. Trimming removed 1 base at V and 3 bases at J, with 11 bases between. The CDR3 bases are TGCGCCAGCAGCTTGCCGACTACAGACTACGAGCAGTACTTC. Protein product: CASSLPTTDYEQYF.

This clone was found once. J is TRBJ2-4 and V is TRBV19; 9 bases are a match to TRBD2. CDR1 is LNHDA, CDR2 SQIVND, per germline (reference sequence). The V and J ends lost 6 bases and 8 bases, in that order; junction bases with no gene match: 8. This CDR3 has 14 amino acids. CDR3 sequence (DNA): TGTGCCAGTAGGTCGGCGGGGGGGAGAGACATTCAGTACTTC. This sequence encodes CASRSAGGRDIQYF.

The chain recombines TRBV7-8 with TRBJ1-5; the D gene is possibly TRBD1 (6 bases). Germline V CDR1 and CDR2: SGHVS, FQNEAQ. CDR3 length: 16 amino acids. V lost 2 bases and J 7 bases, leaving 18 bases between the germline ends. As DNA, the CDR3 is TGTGCCAGCAGCTTACCCGGACAGCATGTAGTGCAGCCCCAGCATTTT. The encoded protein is CASSLPGQHVVQPQHF.

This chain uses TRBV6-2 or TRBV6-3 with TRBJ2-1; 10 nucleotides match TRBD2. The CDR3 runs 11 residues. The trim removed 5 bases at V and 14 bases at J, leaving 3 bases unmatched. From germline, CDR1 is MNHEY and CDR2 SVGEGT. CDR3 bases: TGTGCCAGCAGTCAAGGGACTAGCGAGTTCTTC. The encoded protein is CASSQGTSEFF.

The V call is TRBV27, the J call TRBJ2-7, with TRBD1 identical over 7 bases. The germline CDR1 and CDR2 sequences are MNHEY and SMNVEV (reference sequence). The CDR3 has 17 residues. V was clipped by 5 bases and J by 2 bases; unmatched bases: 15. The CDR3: CASSPYHRDSQTYEQYF. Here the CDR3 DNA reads TGTGCCAGCAGTCCATATCACCGGGACAGCCAAACCTACGAGCAGTACTTC.

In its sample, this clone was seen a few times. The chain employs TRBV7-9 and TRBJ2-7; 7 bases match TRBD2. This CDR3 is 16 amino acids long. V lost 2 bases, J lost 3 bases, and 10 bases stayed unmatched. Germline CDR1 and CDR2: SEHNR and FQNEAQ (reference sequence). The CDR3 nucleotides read TGTGCCAGCAGCTTATTGGGGGAAGCGGGGTTCTACGAGCAGTACTTC. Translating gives CASSLLGEAGFYEQYF.

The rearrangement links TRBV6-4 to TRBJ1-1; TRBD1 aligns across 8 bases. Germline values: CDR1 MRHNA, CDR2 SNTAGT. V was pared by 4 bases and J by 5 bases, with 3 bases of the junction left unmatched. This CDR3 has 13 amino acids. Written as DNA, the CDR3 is TGTGCCAGCAGTGCTACAGGGGGAACTGAAGCTTTCTTT. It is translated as CASSATGGTEAFF.

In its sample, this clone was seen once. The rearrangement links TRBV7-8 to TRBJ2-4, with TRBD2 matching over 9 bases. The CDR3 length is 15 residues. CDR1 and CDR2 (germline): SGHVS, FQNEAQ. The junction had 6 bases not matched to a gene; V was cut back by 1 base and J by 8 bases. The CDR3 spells CASSLVAGEGDIQYF. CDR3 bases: TGTGCCAGCAGCTTAGTAGCGGGGGAGGGGGACATTCAGTACTTC.

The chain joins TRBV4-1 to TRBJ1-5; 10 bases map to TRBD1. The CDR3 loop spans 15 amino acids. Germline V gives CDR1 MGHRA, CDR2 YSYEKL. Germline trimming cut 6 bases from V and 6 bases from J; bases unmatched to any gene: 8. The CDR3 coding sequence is TGCGCCAGCAGTTTGGACAGGGGGTCTAGTCAGCCCCAGCATTTT. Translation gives CASSLDRGSSQPQHF.